What follows are 24 T cell receptor beta chains derived from one specimen sequenced in a study of HIV-infected patients and healthy controls. TCRdb ran MiXCR on the 5' RACE reads and lists one entry per CDR3 protein. Of 70,000 or so distinct CDR3 sequences in the sample, approximately 16% were seen once. Sequencing was carried out using CD4+ T cells from blood. These receptors all come from a human donor in good health.

This clonotype was counted between two and nine times. The chain joins TRBV7-3 to TRBJ1-5, with unresolved D. CDR3 length equals 13 residues. V lost 1 base and J lost 4, with 5 bases in between. The germline V gene encodes CDR1 SGHTA and CDR2 FQGTGA. CDR3 sequence (DNA): TGTGCCAGCAGCTTAAATGTGAATCAGCCCCAGCATTTT. The encoded protein is CASSLNVNQPQHF.

This clonotype was picked up a small number of times. The J gene is TRBJ1-2, the V gene TRBV7-9; no definite D call. Trimming took 4 bases from V and 3 from J, leaving 9 bases between them. This CDR3 is 13 amino acids long. Germline CDR1 is SEHNR and CDR2 is FQNEAQ (reference sequence). CDR3 in amino acids: CASSSGRDYGYTF. CDR3 coding DNA: TGTGCCAGCAGCTCCGGCCGAGACTATGGCTACACCTTC.

V is TRBV29-1 and J is TRBJ1-1; 8 positions agree with TRBD1. The germline CDR1 and CDR2 sequences are SQVTM and ANQGSEA. With 6 bases clipped from V and 5 bases from J, the junction kept 8 bases outside the gene matches. This CDR3 spans 13 amino acids. The CDR3 spells CSVGDRGGTEAFF. The CDR3 nucleotides are TGCAGCGTCGGCGACAGGGGCGGAACTGAAGCTTTCTTT.

This clonotype was picked up a small number of times. This rearrangement joins TRBV18 to TRBJ2-5, with TRBD2 matching over 7 bases. This CDR3 region has 15 residues. CDR1 KGHSH and CDR2 LQKENI come from the germline V gene. V lost 3 bases to trimming and J lost 2 bases; unmatched junction nucleotides: 6. CDR3: CASSPLRGGQETQYF. The CDR3 DNA reads TGTGCCAGCTCACCTCTCCGCGGGGGACAAGAGACCCAGTACTTC.

The chain joins TRBV20-1 to TRBJ2-3; 8 bases are a match to TRBD2. V shed 2 bases and J 3 bases; nucleotides not matched to a gene: 10. Germline values: CDR1 DFQATT, CDR2 SNEGSKA (reference sequence). The CDR3 covers 16 residues. CDR3 protein: CSARHRRAGVTDTQYF. CDR3 coding DNA: TGCAGTGCTAGACACCGTCGAGCGGGGGTTACAGATACGCAGTATTTT.

The chain joins TRBV18 to TRBJ1-3, with a possible D match to TRBD1 (5 bases). With 2 bases removed from V and 1 base from J, the gap between germline ends came to 12 bases. Germline CDR1 is KGHSH and CDR2 is LQKENI. The CDR3 has 16 residues. CDR3 protein: CASSPKGMMSGNTIYF. For the CDR3, the DNA is TGTGCCAGCTCACCAAAGGGGATGATGTCTGGAAACACCATATATTTT.

The CDR3 region has the DNA TGTGCCAGCAGCCAAGAGATCGGTCCGGGGGTTGGAGCTTTCTTT. This gives the protein CASSQEIGPGVGAFF. The V call is TRBV14, the J call TRBJ1-1, with a weak D call TRBD1 (5 bases). The length of the CDR3 is 15 residues. V dropped 0 bases and J dropped 10 bases, with 18 bases sitting between them. CDR1 SGHDN and CDR2 FVKESK come from the germline V gene.

This clonotype came up many times. J is TRBJ2-3 and V is TRBV7-2; D tentatively reads TRBD1 or TRBD2 (5 bases each). Germline CDR1 reads SGHTA; CDR2 reads FQGNSA. The CDR3 covers 15 residues. Trimming removed 5 bases at V and 8 bases at J, with 20 bases between. This chain's CDR3 is CASSLDSGRSGTQYF. The CDR3 DNA reads as TGTGCCAGCAGCCTTGACTCGGGACGCTCGGGTACGCAGTATTTT.

This clonotype came up many times. The V call is TRBV12-3 or TRBV12-4, the J call TRBJ2-2; D unresolved. V was cut by 8 bases and J by 7 bases, with 20 bases left in between. This CDR3 is 15 amino acids long. CDR3 in amino acids: CASALNVVPGGELFF. The CDR3 nucleotides read TGTGCCAGCGCACTCAATGTGGTTCCGGGCGGGGAGCTGTTTTTT.

This clonotype occurred a few times. J is TRBJ2-6 and V is TRBV6-2 or TRBV6-3; no definite D call. Germline V gene data show CDR1 as MNHEY and CDR2 as SVGEGT. V lost 7 bases and J 0 bases, leaving 16 bases between the germline ends. The CDR3 contains 17 residues. The CDR3 spells CASKAPGWDSGANVLTF. The CDR3 DNA follows: TGTGCCAGCAAAGCCCCTGGCTGGGACTCTGGGGCCAACGTCCTGACTTTC.

The CDR3 sequence is CSAREGTSGTLAKNIQYF. DNA for the CDR3: TGCAGTGCTAGAGAGGGGACTAGCGGGACGCTAGCCAAAAACATTCAGTACTTC. V is TRBV20-1 and J is TRBJ2-4, with 13 bases fitting TRBD2. Germline V gene lookup returns CDR1 DFQATT and CDR2 SNEGSKA (reference sequence). V gave up 0 bases and J gave up 0 bases; unmatched junction bases: 5. This CDR3 comprises 18 residues.

This chain uses TRBV29-1 with TRBJ2-5, with 9 positions matching TRBD2. V shed 4 bases, J shed 7 bases, and the junction held 16 bases outside the gene matches. Germline loops: CDR1 SQVTM, CDR2 ANQGSEA. This CDR3 is built from 16 residues. The CDR3: CSVASVHSGSLGTQYF. The CDR3 region has the DNA TGCAGCGTTGCCTCAGTACATAGCGGGAGCTTGGGGACCCAGTACTTC.

This clonotype was observed at least ten times. V is TRBV29-1 and J is TRBJ1-2; D remains unclear. This CDR3 has 13 amino acids. Germline assignment: CDR1 SQVTM and CDR2 ANQGSEA. V lost 3 bases, J lost 3 bases, and 11 bases lay in between. CDR3 amino acids: CSVDRNNDYGYTF. For the CDR3, the DNA is TGCAGCGTTGATAGGAACAATGACTATGGCTACACCTTC.

This clonotype showed up just once. One junction end disagrees with the germline gene, perhaps due to a read error. The chain uses TRBV18 and TRBJ2-1; 10 bases map to TRBD2. Germline CDR1 is KGHSH and CDR2 is LQKENI. The CDR3 spans 16 residues. CDR3 residues: CASSPIELAGYNEQIF. DNA for the CDR3: TGTGCCAGCTCACCAATTGAACTAGCGGGGTACAATGAGCAGATCTTC.

This chain links TRBV4-2 with TRBJ2-3, with D possibly being TRBD2 (5 bases). Germline CDR1 is LGHNA and CDR2 is YNFKEQ. The V end lost 1 base, the J end lost 4 bases, and 9 bases lay between the germline ends. The CDR3 has 14 residues. DNA for the CDR3: TGTGCCAGCAGCCAAGGAGGGAGCTCAGATACGCAGTATTTT. It translates to CASSQGGSSDTQYF.

This clonotype was observed at least ten times. CDR3 DNA: TGTGCCAGCAGGTCAAAGCCGGGACAGGAGTACAATGAGCAGTTCTTC. Its protein product is CASRSKPGQEYNEQFF. V gene TRBV7-2 combines with J gene TRBJ2-1; 8 bases map to TRBD1. The CDR3 runs 16 residues. The ends lost 6 bases at V and 4 bases at J; junction bases unmatched: 11. Per the germline V gene, CDR1 is SGHTA and CDR2 is FQGNSA.

The table lists this clonotype with many counts. V is TRBV7-3 and J is TRBJ1-6; no reliable D call. The germline V gene has CDR1 SGHTA and CDR2 FQGTGA. Between the trimmed V and J ends, which lost 1 base and 12 bases, there was a span of 10 bases. This CDR3 has 13 residues. The CDR3 DNA follows: TGTGCCAGCAGCTTAAACAAGAACTTACCCCTCCACTTT. This translates into CASSLNKNLPLHF.

This clonotype appeared many times. This chain links TRBV7-2 with TRBJ2-1; no clear D. Trimming shortened V by 5 bases and J by 1 base, and 12 bases separated the two germline ends. CDR3 size: 15 residues. Germline V gene lookup returns CDR1 SGHTA and CDR2 FQGNSA. CDR3 sequence (DNA): TGTGCCAGCAGCACTGAGTTCCAATCCTACAATGAGCAGTTCTTC. Translating it yields CASSTEFQSYNEQFF.

This clonotype has only a few counts. This chain uses TRBV28 with TRBJ2-1, with 12 bases identical to TRBD1. The CDR3 length is 15 residues. Germline assignment: CDR1 MDHEN and CDR2 SYDVKM. V lost 6 bases to trimming and J lost 12 bases; unmatched junction nucleotides: 12. CDR3 bases: TGTGCCAGCAGATCTTCGGGACAGGGGGCGCCTTCGCAGTTCTTC. It encodes CASRSSGQGAPSQFF.

There are many counts of this clonotype. The chain carries TRBV4-2 and TRBJ1-2, with a weak D call TRBD1 (6 bases). Trimming stripped 6 bases from V and 1 base from J, with 12 bases between. Germline values: CDR1 LGHNA, CDR2 YNFKEQ. The CDR3 runs to 14 residues. CDR3 nucleotide sequence: TGTGCCAGCAGACCGGACAGTTTTAACTATGGCTACACCTTC. This codes for CASRPDSFNYGYTF.

The V gene is TRBV20-1, the J gene TRBJ1-1; maybe TRBD1 (5 bases). CDR3 size: 14 residues. The germline gives CDR1 DFQATT, CDR2 SNEGSKA (reference sequence). Trimming pared 6 bases from V and 6 bases from J, leaving 20 bases between. The CDR3 loop reads CSATRLRQGPEAFF. In DNA, the CDR3 is TGCAGTGCAACGAGATTGCGCCAGGGACCTGAAGCTTTCTTT.

The chain is built from TRBV5-1 and TRBJ2-7; a weak D match, TRBD2 (7 bases). The CDR3 is 16 residues long. Trimming shortened V by 4 bases and J by 3 bases, and 20 bases separated the two germline ends. The V gene's germline CDR1 is SGHRS and CDR2 YFSETQ. CDR3 nucleotide sequence: TGCGCCAGCAGCCCCGAGAGGGGGGGGGTTCTCTACGAGCAGTACTTC. Translating it yields CASSPERGGVLYEQYF.

The table lists this clonotype with many counts. The chain joins TRBV7-2 to TRBJ2-1; 11 nucleotides agree with TRBD2. This CDR3 is 20 amino acids long. The J segment lost 0 bases and the V segment lost 2 bases, leaving 12 bases of the junction unmatched. Germline-derived CDR1 and CDR2 are SGHTA and FQGNSA. Here the CDR3 DNA reads TGTGCCAGCAGCTTATCTTATGCTAGCGGGAGGCGGAGCTCCTACAATGAGCAGTTCTTC. Amino acid sequence: CASSLSYASGRRSSYNEQFF. The full variable domain, its missing parts supplied by reference TRBV7-2 and TRBJ2-1, is GAGVSQSPSNKVTEKGKDVELRCDPISGHTALYWYRQSLGQGLEFLIYFQGNSAPDKSGLPSDRFSAERTGGSVSTLTIQRTQQEDSAVYLCASSLSYASGRRSSYNEQFFGPGTRLTVL.

The chain employs TRBV4-2 and TRBJ2-7, with D possibly matching TRBD2 (5 bases). The CDR3 runs to 13 residues. Germline CDR1 and CDR2: LGHNA and YNFKEQ. The ends were cut back, 4 bases at V and 2 bases at J, with 9 bases in the middle. Here the CDR3 DNA reads TGTGCCAGCAGCCCCCGGGAAGCCTACGAGCAGTACTTC. It is translated as CASSPREAYEQYF.